One sample yielded the 8 T cell receptor beta chains listed below, sequenced in a study of OX40 agonist ivuxolimab in advanced cancers. Only in-frame clones appear in the TCRdb table, and some are missing; sequencing was by immunoSEQ multiplex PCR. The sample lists around 68,000 clones, about 83% occurring once. Sequenced material: CD4+ or CD8+ T cells sorted from blood, taken in a trial of the OX40 agonist ivuxolimab. These receptors were taken from an adult with an advanced solid tumor such as melanoma, head and neck, liver or kidney cancer.

V is TRBV7-6 and J is TRBJ1-1; D remains unclear. This CDR3 comprises 13 residues. V was pared by 0 bases and J by 2 bases, with 4 bases between. Germline CDR1 is SGHVS and CDR2 is FNYEAQ. Here the CDR3 DNA reads TGTGCCAGCAGCTTAGCCTACAACACTGAAGCTTTCTTT. Translation: CASSLAYNTEAFF. The full variable domain, its missing parts supplied by reference TRBV7-6 and TRBJ1-1, is GAGVSQSPRYKVTKRGQDVALRCDPISGHVSLYWYRQALGQGPEFLTYFNYEAQQDKSGLPNDRFSAERPEGSISTLTIQRTEQRDSAMYRCASSLAYNTEAFFGQGTRLTVV.

The chain recombines TRBV20-1 with TRBJ2-5; D is uncertain. The closer fit of TRBJ2-7 to the DNA end suggests the J call may be wrong. Per germline, CDR1 DFQATT and CDR2 SNEGSKA (reference sequence). CDR3 size: 11 residues. The CDR3 nucleotides read TGCAGTGCCGGACCAAACTACGAGCAGTACTTC. Translated: CSAGPNYEQYF.

The rearrangement links TRBV4-1 to TRBJ1-1; no definite D call. Per the germline V gene, CDR1 is MGHRA and CDR2 is YSYEKL. The CDR3 has 14 residues. With 1 base removed from V and 0 bases from J, the gap between germline ends came to 6 bases. The CDR3 loop reads CASSQGTLNTEAFF. The CDR3 bases are TGCGCCAGCAGCCAAGGAACACTGAACACTGAAGCTTTCTTT.

The chain employs TRBV18 and TRBJ2-1, with D possibly being TRBD2 (6 bases). The germline gives CDR1 KGHSH, CDR2 LQKENI. The germline V and J ends were trimmed by 0 bases and 4 bases, with 13 bases remaining between them. CDR3 size: 16 residues. In DNA, the CDR3 is TGTGCCAGCTCACCACCGGCCGCGGGGCGATACAATGAGCAGTTCTTC. Translation: CASSPPAAGRYNEQFF.

The genes are TRBV29-1 and TRBJ1-1; TRBD1 matches at 7 bases. Germline V lookup: CDR1 SQVTM, CDR2 ANQGSEA. The CDR3 has 16 residues. With 7 bases clipped from V and 1 base from J, the junction kept 15 bases outside the gene matches. The CDR3 nucleotides read TGCAGCGCGCGCCCGACCAGGACAGGAACGAACACTGAAGCTTTCTTT. Translation: CSARPTRTGTNTEAFF.

The rearrangement links TRBV1 to TRBJ2-2; the table names TRBD2, a call not compared with the DNA. TRBV1 is given as a pseudogene. The CDR3 spans 17 residues. CDR3 in DNA: TGCACCAGCAGCCAAGATGGCAGCGGGGAGAACACCGGGGAGCTGTTTTTT. It yields the protein CTSSQDGSGENTGELFF.

The gene calls are TRBV11-2 and TRBJ2-7, with D tentatively TRBD1 or TRBD2 (5 bases each). V was cut by 6 bases and J by 2 bases, with 14 bases left in between. The CDR3 is made up of 14 amino acids. CDR1 SGHAT and CDR2 FQNNGV come from the germline V gene. The CDR3, as DNA: TGTGCCAGCAGTTCTAGCCTAGGGGCCTACGAGCAGTACTTC. This codes for CASSSSLGAYEQYF.

CDR3 sequence (DNA): TGTGCCAGCAGTTCGACAGGGAGCTCCTATAATTCACCCCTCCACTTT. This gives the protein CASSSTGSSYNSPLHF. The V and J genes are TRBV6-5 and TRBJ1-6; 7 nucleotides agree with TRBD1. This CDR3 has 16 amino acids. CDR1 is MNHEY, CDR2 SVGAGI, per germline. V gave up 4 bases and J gave up 0 bases; unmatched junction bases: 3.